These 4 T cell receptor beta chains share one sample of origin, sequenced in a study of technical replicates of blood from a handful of donors. Profiling relied on immunoSEQ multiplex PCR, and the TCRdb table lists in-frame clones only, not all of them. The repertoire holds more than 9,000 clones, about 94% seen once, with roughly 7% in the top ten. Sequencing was carried out using PBMCs. These receptors all come from a human donor in good health.

This chain connects TRBV5-1 to TRBJ1-3; a weak D match, TRBD1 (5 bases). The length of the CDR3 is 16 residues. V gave up 0 bases and J gave up 0 bases, with 10 bases separating them. From germline, CDR1 is SGHRS and CDR2 YFSETQ. CDR3 amino acids: CASSLVGVNSGNTIYF. CDR3 coding DNA: TGCGCCAGCAGCTTGGTAGGGGTGAACTCTGGAAACACCATATATTTT.

The rearrangement joins TRBV5-6 to TRBJ2-5, with 8 positions matching TRBD2. Germline assignment: CDR1 SGHDT and CDR2 YYEEEE. V dropped 4 bases and J dropped 5; count of bases not matched to a gene: 13. The CDR3 length is 16 residues. The CDR3 loop is CASSRREAGWLETQYF. CDR3 in DNA: TGTGCCAGCAGCAGGCGGGAGGCGGGGTGGTTGGAGACCCAGTACTTC. Variable domain in full (rest from reference TRBV5-6 and TRBJ2-5): DAGVTQSPTHLIKTRGQQVTLRCSPKSGHDTVSWYQQALGQGPQFIFQYYEEEERQRGNFPDRFSGHQFPNYSSELNVNALLLGDSALYLCASSRREAGWLETQYFGPGTRLLVL.

This chain connects TRBV6-5 to TRBJ2-1, with TRBD1 identical over 10 bases. The V segment lost 4 bases and the J segment 6 bases; nucleotides outside the gene matches: 6. The CDR3 has 15 amino acids. Looked up from germline, CDR1 is MNHEY and CDR2 is SVGAGI. The CDR3 sequence is CASSSRQGASNEQFF. CDR3 nucleotides: TGTGCCAGCAGTTCAAGACAGGGGGCTTCCAATGAGCAGTTCTTC.

The chain has TRBV5-1 and TRBJ2-3, with 8 nucleotides matching TRBD2. V was clipped by 0 bases and J by 6 bases; unmatched bases: 6. Germline-derived CDR1 and CDR2 are SGHRS and YFSETQ. CDR3 length: 15 residues. The CDR3 DNA follows: TGCGCCAGCAGCTTGGGAGCGGGAGCCCCTGATACGCAGTATTTT. This gives the protein CASSLGAGAPDTQYF.